Shown below are 17 T cell receptor beta chains from a single sample sequenced in a study of neurological immune-mediated disorders. Using its own MiXCR run on the 5' RACE reads, TCRdb lists one record per CDR3 protein. The sample lists roughly 9,800 distinct CDR3 sequences; 20% to 25% were seen once. The sequenced material came from CD8+ T cells from blood. The receptors were sampled from a woman in her 40s with multiple sclerosis.

In its sample, this clonotype was seen many times. The V gene is TRBV5-1, the J gene TRBJ2-7; a weak D match, TRBD1 (5 bases). Germline CDR1 reads SGHRS; CDR2 reads YFSETQ. Trimming removed 0 bases from V and 5 bases from J, with 9 bases in between. The CDR3 runs 13 residues. The CDR3 is CASSLASTDEQYF. CDR3 nucleotides: TGCGCCAGCAGCTTGGCATCGACAGACGAGCAGTACTTC.

V and J are TRBV7-2 and TRBJ2-1; possibly TRBD1 or TRBD2 for D (5 bases each). This CDR3 comprises 11 residues. CDR1 SGHTA and CDR2 FQGNSA come from the germline V gene. V lost 8 bases to trimming and J lost 7 bases, with 9 bases between them. The CDR3 DNA is TGTGCCAGCGGTGAGGGGAATGAGCAGTTCTTC. Encoded protein: CASGEGNEQFF.

The CDR3 is CASSLGGGLDTGELFF. As DNA, the CDR3 is TGCGCCAGCAGCTTGGGAGGGGGCTTGGACACCGGGGAGCTGTTTTTT. The chain recombines TRBV5-1 with TRBJ2-2; 7 bases match TRBD1. Per germline, CDR1 SGHRS and CDR2 YFSETQ. This CDR3 has 16 residues. V was clipped by 0 bases and J by 3 bases; unmatched bases: 5.

In its sample, this clonotype was seen many times. The chain is built from TRBV7-6 and TRBJ2-1, with 8 bases fitting TRBD2. The CDR3 is 14 residues long. Germline-derived CDR1 and CDR2 are SGHVS and FNYEAQ. J lost 4 bases, V lost 3 bases, and 2 bases had no gene match. This chain's CDR3 is CASSFGGGYNEQFF. CDR3 bases: TGTGCCAGCAGCTTCGGGGGGGGGTACAATGAGCAGTTCTTC.

This clonotype was picked up many times. This chain joins TRBV20-1 and TRBJ2-7; D not certain. The V gene's germline CDR1 is DFQATT and CDR2 SNEGSKA (reference sequence). This CDR3 contains 14 residues. With 2 bases removed from V and 0 bases from J, the gap between germline ends came to 11 bases. The CDR3 reads CSARLGADSYEQYF. For the CDR3, the DNA is TGCAGTGCTAGACTCGGAGCTGACTCCTACGAGCAGTACTTC.

In its sample, this clonotype was seen a few times. The chain recombines TRBV12-3 or TRBV12-4 with TRBJ2-1; the D is unclear. Deletions cut 3 bases from V and 4 bases from J, with 19 bases between. CDR3 size: 17 residues. The CDR3 coding sequence is TGTGCCAGCAGTTTCGCCGGGCCACAGAGTATATACAATGAGCAGTTCTTC. As protein: CASSFAGPQSIYNEQFF.

This clonotype has just a few counts. The chain recombines TRBV7-8 with TRBJ1-5; D gene unclear. CDR3 length: 13 amino acids. Germline V gene sequence: CDR1 SGHVS, CDR2 FQNEAQ. V was pared by 1 base and J by 9 bases, with 10 bases between. The CDR3 nucleotides read TGTGCCAGCAGCTTAGAGGAGGGATCGCCCCAGCATTTT. Its protein is CASSLEEGSPQHF.

This clonotype is termed medium-sized. V gene TRBV29-1 combines with J gene TRBJ1-2; D unresolved. V lost 6 bases and J 8 bases, leaving 16 bases between the germline ends. The germline V gene encodes CDR1 SQVTM and CDR2 ANQGSEA. The CDR3 is 12 residues long. The CDR3: CSVPGPRGGYTF. CDR3 in DNA: TGCAGCGTCCCCGGCCCCAGAGGAGGCTACACCTTC.

By frequency in the sample, this clonotype is medium-sized. The rearrangement uses TRBV6-2 or TRBV6-3 and TRBJ1-6; maybe TRBD1 (5 bases). Looked up from germline, CDR1 is MNHEY and CDR2 is SVGEGT. This CDR3 region has 15 residues. V shed 6 bases and J shed 6 bases, with 15 bases lying between them. The CDR3 nucleotides are TGTGCCAGCAGAGCCCTGGGACCGAGTAATTCACCCCTCCACTTT. Encoded protein: CASRALGPSNSPLHF.

The table lists this clonotype with many counts. The chain carries TRBV7-9 and TRBJ1-2, with TRBD1 matching 9 bases. CDR3 length: 13 amino acids. The V gene end was trimmed by 6 bases and the J gene end by 4 bases; junction bases not matched to a gene: 3. CDR1 is SEHNR and CDR2 is FQNEAQ in the germline V gene (reference sequence). The CDR3 loop is CASRGQGFYGYTF. CDR3 nucleotide sequence: TGTGCCAGCAGGGGACAGGGCTTCTATGGCTACACCTTC.

This clonotype was found many times. In DNA, the CDR3 is TGTGCCAGCAGCTCTACAGGGCATGAGCAGTTCTTC. Translated, it gives CASSSTGHEQFF. This rearrangement joins TRBV5-6 to TRBJ2-1; TRBD1 might be the D (6 bases). The CDR3 is made up of 12 amino acids. Trimming cost V 3 bases and J 8 bases, with 9 bases left between them. Per the germline V gene, CDR1 is SGHDT and CDR2 is YYEEEE.

This clonotype was picked up many times. The chain employs TRBV5-1 and TRBJ2-1, with 9 bases that match TRBD1. The V gene end was trimmed by 5 bases and the J gene end by 7 bases; junction bases not matched to a gene: 7. This CDR3 region has 14 residues. Germline V gene lookup returns CDR1 SGHRS and CDR2 YFSETQ. The CDR3 coding sequence is TGCGCCAGCAGTCCCGGACAGGGGAGGAATGAGCAGTTCTTC. It yields the protein CASSPGQGRNEQFF.

This clonotype was counted many times. J is TRBJ2-1 and V is TRBV7-9, with TRBD2 matching over 9 bases. Losses at the gene ends were 6 bases for V and 8 bases for J; bases not matched to a gene: 5. This CDR3 spans 13 amino acids. Per germline, CDR1 SEHNR and CDR2 FQNEAQ (reference sequence). The CDR3 region is CASSLGTSYEQFF. The CDR3 DNA is TGTGCCAGCAGTCTAGGGACTAGCTATGAGCAGTTCTTC.

This sequence joins TRBV20-1 and TRBJ2-6; D unclear. The length of the CDR3 is 13 residues. Trimming removed 6 bases from V and 1 base from J, with 7 bases in between. Germline loops: CDR1 DFQATT, CDR2 SNEGSKA (reference sequence). This chain's CDR3 is CSAGISGANVLTF. Here the CDR3 DNA reads TGCAGTGCAGGGATTTCTGGGGCCAACGTCCTGACTTTC.

This clonotype came up many times. The chain links TRBV6-5 to TRBJ1-3; D is ambiguous. The CDR3 has 15 amino acids. The V gene's germline CDR1 is MNHEY and CDR2 SVGAGI. Trimming removed 4 bases from V and 2 bases from J, with 12 bases in between. The CDR3 loop reads CASSLAERTGNTIYF. The CDR3 DNA follows: TGTGCCAGCAGTTTGGCAGAAAGAACTGGAAACACCATATATTTT.

Ten or more counts support this clonotype. This chain links TRBV2 with TRBJ1-2; weak D call: TRBD1 (6 bases). CDR3 size: 13 residues. Germline V lookup: CDR1 SNHLY, CDR2 FYNNEI. Trimming shortened V by 10 bases and J by 7 bases, and 19 bases separated the two germline ends. The CDR3 spells CATLLQGSGGYTF. The DNA of the CDR3 is TGTGCCACCCTATTACAGGGCTCTGGTGGCTACACCTTC.

The genes are TRBV3-1 and TRBJ2-7; D assignment may be TRBD1 or TRBD2 (7 bases each). Germline CDR1 is LGHDT and CDR2 is YNNKEL (reference sequence). V lost 2 bases, J lost 2 bases, and 16 bases lay in between. The CDR3 totals 16 residues. The CDR3 DNA sequence: TGTGCCAGCAGCCAAAGAGGGAGGGACAGAACCTACGAGCAGTACTTC. Protein: CASSQRGRDRTYEQYF.